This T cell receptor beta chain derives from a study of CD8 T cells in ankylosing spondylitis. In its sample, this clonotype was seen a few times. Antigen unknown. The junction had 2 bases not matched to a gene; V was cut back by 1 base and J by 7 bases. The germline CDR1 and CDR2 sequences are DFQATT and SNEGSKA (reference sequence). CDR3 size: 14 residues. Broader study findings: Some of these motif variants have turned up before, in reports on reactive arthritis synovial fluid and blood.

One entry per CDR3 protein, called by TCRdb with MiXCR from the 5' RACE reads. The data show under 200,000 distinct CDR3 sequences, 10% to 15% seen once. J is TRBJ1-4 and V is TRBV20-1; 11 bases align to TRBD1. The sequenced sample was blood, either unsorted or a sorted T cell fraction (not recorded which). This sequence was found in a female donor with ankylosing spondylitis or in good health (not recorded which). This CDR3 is CSARGGTGGEKLFF. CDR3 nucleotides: TGCAGTGCTAGAGGGGGGACAGGGGGTGAAAAACTGTTTTTT.